Listed below are T cell receptor beta chains from one sample, sequenced in a study of cytomegalovirus exposure and HLA in healthy donors. The method was immunoSEQ multiplex PCR; TCRdb's version includes in-frame clones alone and lacks a portion of them. This sample has tens of thousands of clones, with around 80% found just once. The sequenced sample was PBMCs. Receptor source: a male donor in good health and CMV-seropositive. CDR3s include the opening cysteine and the closing phenylalanine or tryptophan. D genes are given only for firm matches. Clone size, where shown, is once, few, many, or a class for clones that have expanded.

D: .
V: TRBV5-1
size: .
J: TRBJ2-5
DNA: TGCGCCAGCAGCTTGGCCTCTAGTGAGACCCAGTACTTC
CDR3: CASSLASSETQYF

D: .
V: TRBV2
size: .
J: TRBJ2-7
DNA: TGTGCCAGCAGTGAAGTCCAGTCCTACGAGCAGTACTTC
CDR3: CASSEVQSYEQYF

D: TRBD1
V: TRBV4-1
size: once
J: TRBJ2-7
DNA: TGCGCCAGCAGCCAAGTGCAGGGACAGGGACTCTACGAGCAGTACTTC
CDR3: CASSQVQGQGLYEQYF

D: .
V: TRBV2
size: .
J: TRBJ2-1
DNA: TGTGCCAGCAGAGCGGGTGGGAATGAGCAGTTCTTC
CDR3: CASRAGGNEQFF

D: .
V: TRBV27
size: .
J: TRBJ2-2
DNA: TGTGCCAGGACCCTAAGGGGGAAAGACACCGGGGAGCTGTTTTTT
CDR3: CARTLRGKDTGELFF

D: TRBD2
V: TRBV5-1
size: .
J: TRBJ2-3
DNA: TGCGCCAGCAGCTTTGAGCGGGGAACAGATACGCAGTATTTT
CDR3: CASSFERGTDTQYF

D: .
V: TRBV5-6
size: .
J: TRBJ2-5
DNA: TGTGCCAGCAGCTTGGCCAGCGGCCAAGAGACCCAGTACTTC
CDR3: CASSLASGQETQYF

D: TRBD2
V: TRBV9
size: .
J: TRBJ2-5
DNA: TGTGCCAGCAGCGTAGAAGCAGCGGGGGGCCCGCTCGTAGAGACCCAGTACTTC
CDR3: CASSVEAAGGPLVETQYF

D: .
V: TRBV7-3
size: few
J: TRBJ2-5
DNA: TGTGCCAGCAGCTTACAAGGCCAGACAGCACAAGAGACCCAGTACTTC
CDR3: CASSLQGQTAQETQYF

D: TRBD1
V: TRBV28
size: once
J: TRBJ1-2
DNA: TGTGCCAGCAGACAGGGGGCGGGCTATGGCTACACCTTC
CDR3: CASRQGAGYGYTF

D: .
V: TRBV6-5
size: .
J: TRBJ2-2
DNA: TGTGCCAGCAGTTACTCGAGGCTAGCCGGGGAGCTGTTTTTT
CDR3: CASSYSRLAGELFF

D: TRBD2
V: TRBV4-1
size: .
J: TRBJ2-7
DNA: TGCGCCAGCAGCCAAGATCGCAGGGGACTAGCTTCCCCCCACGAGCAGTACTTC
CDR3: CASSQDRRGLASPHEQYF

D: .
V: TRBV7-2
size: few
J: TRBJ2-5
DNA: TGTGCCAGCAGGCGCGGACAGCTCCAAGAGACCCAGTACTTC
CDR3: CASRRGQLQETQYF

D: .
V: TRBV6-6
size: .
J: TRBJ1-5
DNA: TGTGCCAGCAGTAAACAGGGAGAGAGCAATCAGCCCCAGCATTTT
CDR3: CASSKQGESNQPQHF

D: .
V: TRBV19
size: .
J: TRBJ1-2
DNA: TGTGCCAGTAGTATAGGAGGTTCGCAGGGCGGTGGCTACACCTTC
CDR3: CASSIGGSQGGGYTF

D: TRBD1
V: TRBV11-2
size: .
J: TRBJ2-7
DNA: TGTGCCAGCAGCCAACCCTCCCGACAGGGTCTGGGGTTGTACGAGCAGTACTTC
CDR3: CASSQPSRQGLGLYEQYF

D: TRBD1
V: TRBV29-1
size: few
J: TRBJ1-5
DNA: TGCAGCGTTGAAACAGGGGGCAATCAGCCCCAGCATTTT
CDR3: CSVETGGNQPQHF

D: .
V: TRBV5-1
size: .
J: TRBJ2-7
DNA: TGCGCCAGCAGCTCCACCACAGGGAGCTCCTACGAGCAGTACTTC
CDR3: CASSSTTGSSYEQYF

D: .
V: TRBV10-1
size: once
J: TRBJ1-4
DNA: TGCGCCAGCAGTGAGTCTGGGAGGGTGGCAACTAATGAAAAACTGTTTTTT
CDR3: CASSESGRVATNEKLFF

D: TRBD1
V: TRBV28
size: once
J: TRBJ1-6
DNA: TGCGCCAGCAGTGGAATGACAGGGTCGAAGTCACCCCTCCACTTT
CDR3: CASSGMTGSKSPLHF

D: .
V: TRBV7-3
size: .
J: TRBJ1-6
DNA: TGTGCCAGCTCGGCGGGGGGGGGTAATTCACCCCTCCACTTT
CDR3: CASSAGGGNSPLHF

D: TRBD2
V: TRBV7-9
size: .
J: TRBJ2-2
DNA: TGTGCCAGCAGCTTAGGGCTAGCGGGGCTAAACACCGGGGAGCTGTTTTTT
CDR3: CASSLGLAGLNTGELFF

D: .
V: TRBV29-1
size: .
J: TRBJ1-3
DNA: TGCAGCGTTGAAGATCAGGGAAACACCATATATTTT
CDR3: CSVEDQGNTIYF

D: .
V: TRBV7-3
size: once
J: TRBJ2-1
DNA: TGTGCCAGCAGCTTAACTGGAGGTGAGCAGTTCTTC
CDR3: CASSLTGGEQFF

D: TRBD2
V: TRBV5-1
size: few
J: TRBJ2-2
DNA: TGCGCCAGCAGCCGCGGACTAGCGGGGGGCAACACCGGGGAGCTGTTTTTT
CDR3: CASSRGLAGGNTGELFF

D: TRBD1
V: TRBV18
size: .
J: TRBJ2-2
DNA: TGTGCCAGCTCACTCGACAGGGTTAACACCGGGGAGCTGTTTTTT
CDR3: CASSLDRVNTGELFF

D: .
V: TRBV5-6
size: .
J: TRBJ2-7
DNA: TGTGCCAGCAGCTTGTTGGGCCTCACCTCCTACGAGCAGTACTTC
CDR3: CASSLLGLTSYEQYF

D: TRBD1
V: TRBV2
size: .
J: TRBJ2-5
DNA: TGTGCCGGAAGACAGGGGTTAGGGACCCAGTACTTC
CDR3: CAGRQGLGTQYF

D: TRBD2
V: TRBV9
size: few
J: TRBJ2-3
DNA: TGTGCCAGCAGCCCCCGGACTAGCGGGGGGTCTAGCACAGATACGCAGTATTTT
CDR3: CASSPRTSGGSSTDTQYF

D: TRBD2
V: TRBV19
size: .
J: TRBJ2-1
DNA: TGTGCCAGTAGCCGGACTAGCGGAGCCTACAATGAGCAGTTCTTC
CDR3: CASSRTSGAYNEQFF

D: TRBD2
V: TRBV5-6
size: .
J: TRBJ2-7
DNA: TGTGCCAGCAGTTCGTTTAGCGGGAGGGATTCCTACGAGCAGTACTTC
CDR3: CASSSFSGRDSYEQYF

D: .
V: TRBV7-7
size: .
J: TRBJ2-7
DNA: TGTGCCAGCAGCCCAGTGGTGGGGGAGGTCGAGCAGTACTTC
CDR3: CASSPVVGEVEQYF

D: TRBD1
V: TRBV27
size: few
J: TRBJ2-7
DNA: TGTGCCAGCAGTTTATCCTTTTGGGACAGGGGCTACGAGCAGTACTTC
CDR3: CASSLSFWDRGYEQYF

D: TRBD1
V: TRBV10-3
size: .
J: TRBJ2-7
DNA: TGTGCCATCAGTCCGGGACAGGACTACGAGCAGTACTTC
CDR3: CAISPGQDYEQYF

D: TRBD1
V: TRBV29-1
size: .
J: TRBJ1-2
DNA: TGCAGCGTGGCCAGTGGGACAGGGGGCAACTATGGCTACACCTTC
CDR3: CSVASGTGGNYGYTF

D: TRBD1
V: TRBV11-3
size: .
J: TRBJ2-1
DNA: TGTGCCAGCAGCCCGGGTTGGACAGGGGGGAATGAGCAGTTCTTC
CDR3: CASSPGWTGGNEQFF

D: .
V: TRBV30
size: .
J: TRBJ1-1
DNA: TGTGCCTGGAGTATTACAGGGTCTGCTGAAGCTTTCTTT
CDR3: CAWSITGSAEAFF

D: TRBD2
V: TRBV7-2
size: .
J: TRBJ2-3
DNA: TGTGCCAGCAGCTTAGGGGTAGCGGGGGGCAGGTTGGCAGATACGCAGTATTTT
CDR3: CASSLGVAGGRLADTQYF

D: .
V: TRBV14
size: .
J: TRBJ2-7
DNA: TGTGCCAGCAGCCCCCGTGGCGGCTCTCCTAACGAGCAGTACTTC
CDR3: CASSPRGGSPNEQYF

D: .
V: TRBV29-1
size: .
J: TRBJ1-1
DNA: TGCAGCGTTGACGGGGTGAACACTGAAGCTTTCTTT
CDR3: CSVDGVNTEAFF

D: .
V: TRBV9
size: .
J: TRBJ1-5
DNA: TGTGCCAGCAGCGCGGGGGGCTCGGGAAATCAGCCCCAGCATTTT
CDR3: CASSAGGSGNQPQHF

D: TRBD2
V: TRBV9
size: once
J: TRBJ2-3
DNA: TGTGCCAGCAGCGTAGGTGTTAGCGGGAACACAGATACGCAGTATTTT
CDR3: CASSVGVSGNTDTQYF

D: .
V: TRBV5-5
size: .
J: TRBJ2-1
DNA: TGTGCCAGCAGCTTATCAGGACAGTCCTACAATGAGCAGTTCTTC
CDR3: CASSLSGQSYNEQFF

D: TRBD1
V: TRBV7-3
size: .
J: TRBJ1-1
DNA: TGTGCCAGCAGCCCAAAGCCCGGACAGGGGGATGGTTGGACTGAAGCTTTCTTT
CDR3: CASSPKPGQGDGWTEAFF

D: TRBD1
V: TRBV5-1
size: .
J: TRBJ2-7
DNA: TGCGCCAGCAGGTGGACAGGGGGAATTGAGCAGTACTTC
CDR3: CASRWTGGIEQYF

D: .
V: TRBV4-1
size: .
J: TRBJ2-6
DNA: TGCGCCAGCAGCCGCGGGACGGTTTCTGGGGCCAACGTCCTGACTTTC
CDR3: CASSRGTVSGANVLTF

D: .
V: TRBV7-8
size: few
J: TRBJ1-4
DNA: TGTGCCAGCAGCTTTTCCGGGGGGCAAACTAATGAAAAACTGTTTTTT
CDR3: CASSFSGGQTNEKLFF

D: .
V: TRBV7-9
size: .
J: TRBJ1-6
DNA: TGTGCCAGCAGCTTAGGCTCGGCACCCCTCCACTTT
CDR3: CASSLGSAPLHF

D: TRBD2
V: TRBV19
size: few
J: TRBJ2-5
DNA: TGTGCCAGTAGTATAGGCTCTAGCGGTCTGTCCCAGTACTTC
CDR3: CASSIGSSGLSQYF

D: TRBD1
V: TRBV6-1
size: once
J: TRBJ2-1
DNA: TGTGCCAGGCAAAGTTCCCAGGGGGTTTACAATGAGCAGTTCTTC
CDR3: CARQSSQGVYNEQFF

D: TRBD2
V: TRBV29-1
size: .
J: TRBJ2-5
DNA: TGCAGCGTCCTACCGGGACGGCAGGCGGGAGAGCAGTACTTC
CDR3: CSVLPGRQAGEQYF

D: .
V: TRBV10-3
size: .
J: TRBJ1-1
DNA: TGTGCCATCAGTGGAGCCGGGGGAGAAACTGAAGCTTTCTTT
CDR3: CAISGAGGETEAFF

D: .
V: TRBV6-4
size: .
J: TRBJ2-2
DNA: TGTGCCAGCAGTGATCAGGGTAACACCGGGGAGCTGTTTTTT
CDR3: CASSDQGNTGELFF

D: .
V: TRBV19
size: .
J: TRBJ2-7
DNA: TGTGCCAGTAGTGGGCAGGGGCAGTACTTC
CDR3: CASSGQGQYF

D: .
V: TRBV30
size: few
J: TRBJ2-3
DNA: TGTGCCTGGTGTCGGGGAAACACAGATACGCAGTATTTT
CDR3: CAWCRGNTDTQYF

D: TRBD1
V: TRBV13
size: .
J: TRBJ1-6
DNA: TGTGCCAGCAGCCAACAGGGGATGAATTCACCCCTCCACTTT
CDR3: CASSQQGMNSPLHF

D: .
V: TRBV5-1
size: .
J: TRBJ2-2
DNA: TGCGCCAGCAACCGGGAGAGTACCGGGGAGCTGTTTTTT
CDR3: CASNRESTGELFF

D: TRBD1
V: TRBV28
size: .
J: TRBJ1-5
DNA: TGTGCCAGCAGTTTGGGACAGGGTCTTCAGCCCCAGCATTTT
CDR3: CASSLGQGLQPQHF

D: TRBD1
V: TRBV5-1
size: .
J: TRBJ1-1
DNA: TGCGCCAGCAGCTGGGGACAGGCATTGAACACTGAAGCTTTCTTT
CDR3: CASSWGQALNTEAFF